These 24 T cell receptor beta chains share one sample of origin, sequenced in a study of blood T cell repertoires in COVID-19 (dated by TCRdb to the early 2020s). Receptor amplification or capture employed the immunoSEQ multiplex PCR assay. TCRdb limited this immuneACCESS table to in-frame rearrangements with V and J called. A share of clones is missing; checked studies link under half to unresolved V genes, and the rest is unexplained. The sample table contains 110,000 or so clones; only one count was recorded for about 85% of them. Around 13% of the sample lies in the top ten. Sequenced sample: peripheral blood. These receptors all come from a human donor in a cohort sampled during active COVID-19.

This chain links TRBV28 with TRBJ1-1; tentative D call: TRBD1 (5 bases). This CDR3 spans 11 amino acids. Per germline, CDR1 MDHEN and CDR2 SYDVKM. Deletions cut 6 bases from V and 11 bases from J, with 13 bases between. The CDR3 loop reads CASRGGGGAFF. In DNA, the CDR3 is TGTGCCAGCAGGGGGGGAGGAGGGGCTTTCTTT.

CDR3 residues: CASSLGQLEQYF. The CDR3, as DNA: TGTGCCAGCAGCCTGGGACAGCTCGAGCAGTACTTC. The J gene is TRBJ2-7, the V gene TRBV3-1 (or the pseudogene TRBV3-2); 7 bases map to TRBD1. Germline V CDR1 and CDR2: LGHDT, YNNKEL (reference sequence). CDR3 length: 12 residues. Trimming removed 4 bases from V and 6 bases from J; junction bases left unmatched: 3.

The J gene is TRBJ2-1, the V gene TRBV5-1; perhaps TRBD2 as D (6 bases). The CDR3 spans 17 residues. V dropped 6 bases and J dropped 0 bases, with 19 bases sitting between them. The germline V gene encodes CDR1 SGHRS and CDR2 YFSETQ. The CDR3 loop reads CASTYLIGGTSYNEQFF. CDR3 DNA sequence: TGCGCCAGCACTTACCTTATTGGGGGGACCTCCTACAATGAGCAGTTCTTC.

This chain uses TRBV19 with TRBJ1-5; D ambiguous. The V gene lost 5 bases and the J gene lost 6 bases, with 20 bases spanning the gap. Germline CDR1 reads LNHDA; CDR2 reads SQIVND (reference sequence). CDR3 size: 16 residues. The CDR3 loop reads CASSPRGGLEAQPQHF. CDR3 nucleotides: TGTGCCAGTAGTCCGCGTGGAGGGTTAGAGGCTCAGCCCCAGCATTTT.

The chain recombines TRBV10-3 with TRBJ1-1; maybe TRBD1 (5 bases). Between the trimmed V and J ends, which lost 2 bases and 8 bases, there was a span of 12 bases. Germline V gives CDR1 ENHRY, CDR2 SYGVKD. CDR3 size: 13 residues. As DNA, the CDR3 is TGTGCCATCAGTGAGGCAGACAGCCGCGAAGCTTTCTTT. It translates to CAISEADSREAFF.

The rearrangement joins TRBV15 to TRBJ1-6; D ambiguous. The CDR3 spans 15 residues. Trimming stripped 1 base from V and 9 bases from J, with 13 bases between. Germline V gene lookup returns CDR1 LNHNV and CDR2 YYDKDF (reference sequence). The CDR3 region is CATSRGLLTTSPLHF. DNA of the CDR3: TGTGCCACCAGCAGAGGCCTCCTGACAACTTCACCCCTCCACTTT.

This clone was picked up one time. The chain couples TRBV19 to TRBJ2-3, with 7 bases lining up with TRBD1. This CDR3 is 17 amino acids long. Germline V lookup: CDR1 LNHDA, CDR2 SQIVND (reference sequence). Trimming cost V 4 bases and J 6 bases; bases outside gene matches: 16. The CDR3 coding sequence is TGTGCCAGTAGTAACCCCGGGGACAGACCCCTCTCGGATACGCAGTATTTT. Residues: CASSNPGDRPLSDTQYF.

The J gene is TRBJ2-2, the V gene TRBV5-1; possibly TRBD2 for D (7 bases). The length of the CDR3 is 16 residues. From germline, CDR1 is SGHRS and CDR2 YFSETQ. Trimming took off 6 bases at V and 5 bases at J, with 20 bases between the two ends. DNA for the CDR3: TGCGCCAGCACCCCCCCCGGGGGGCACGGGACCGGGGAGCTGTTTTTT. Its translation is CASTPPGGHGTGELFF. The full variable domain, completed using reference TRBV5-1 and TRBJ2-2, is KAGVTQTPRYLIKTRGQQVTLSCSPISGHRSVSWYQQTPGQGLQFLFEYFSETQRNKGNFPGRFSGRQFSNSRSEMNVSTLELGDSALYLCASTPPGGHGTGELFFGEGSRLTVL.

V usage is TRBV28 and J usage is TRBJ1-4; possibly TRBD1 for D (6 bases). Trimming shortened V by 3 bases and J by 7 bases, and 12 bases separated the two germline ends. The CDR3 has 14 amino acids. The germline V gene has CDR1 MDHEN and CDR2 SYDVKM. The CDR3 coding sequence is TGTGCCAGCAGTTTGGGACAAAGAGGTGAAAAACTGTTTTTT. Its protein product is CASSLGQRGEKLFF.

This chain links TRBV5-1 with TRBJ1-4; 7 bases are a match to TRBD1. CDR1 and CDR2 from the germline V gene are SGHRS and YFSETQ. V shed 4 bases and J 9 bases; nucleotides not matched to a gene: 6. This CDR3 has 13 amino acids. CDR3 nucleotides: TGCGCCAGCAGCCCCGGACAGGACCAAAAACTGTTTTTT. Protein sequence: CASSPGQDQKLFF.

This clone was counted a single time. The V call is TRBV30, the J call TRBJ2-1, with a weak D call TRBD2 (6 bases). The germline CDR1 and CDR2 sequences are GTSNPN and SVGIG (reference sequence). Trimming stripped 8 bases from V and 0 bases from J, with 14 bases between. The CDR3 is 14 amino acids. The DNA of the CDR3 is TGTGCCAGCGAGACTAGGAGCTCCTACAATGAGCAGTTCTTC. Translated, it gives CASETRSSYNEQFF.

CDR3 loop: CASSQTTGRDEQFF. Written as DNA, the CDR3 is TGCGCCAGCAGCCAAACGACAGGGCGGGATGAGCAGTTCTTC. V and J are TRBV23-1 and TRBJ2-1, with 7 bases that match TRBD1. TRBV23-1 is an ORF, and what it does is uncertain. V was clipped by 6 bases and J by 8 bases; unmatched bases: 10. This CDR3 spans 14 amino acids.

This rearrangement joins TRBV6-5 to TRBJ1-5; 9 nucleotides line up with TRBD1. CDR1 is MNHEY, CDR2 SVGAGI, per germline. The CDR3 is made up of 16 amino acids. Unmatched junction bases numbered 7, after V lost 2 bases and J lost 5 bases. CDR3 coding DNA: TGTGCCAGCAGTTACCCATTCCGGGACAGGGATCAGCCCCAGCATTTT. It yields the protein CASSYPFRDRDQPQHF.

The gene calls are TRBV10-3 and TRBJ2-1, with TRBD2 matching 13 bases. CDR1 is ENHRY and CDR2 is SYGVKD in the germline V gene. V shed 6 bases, J shed 7 bases, and the junction held 9 bases outside the gene matches. CDR3 length: 16 amino acids. CDR3 loop: CAISERLAGGINEQFF. The CDR3 region has the DNA TGTGCCATCAGCGAGAGACTAGCGGGGGGAATTAATGAGCAGTTCTTC.

The genes are TRBV27 and TRBJ1-1; no definite D call. The CDR3 loop spans 13 amino acids. Germline loops: CDR1 MNHEY, CDR2 SMNVEV (reference sequence). V was clipped by 0 bases and J by 7 bases, with 9 bases between them. CDR3 bases: TGTGCCAGCAGTTTATCGGGCGGACTTGAAGCTTTCTTT. Encoded protein: CASSLSGGLEAFF.

J is TRBJ2-1 and V is TRBV9; 10 nucleotides align to TRBD1. CDR1 SGDLS and CDR2 YYNGEE come from the germline V gene. The CDR3 is 14 residues long. J was trimmed by 6 bases and V by 4 bases; bases with no gene match: 4. CDR3 bases: TGTGCCAGCAGCCCCGGGACAGGGGCCAATGAGCAGTTCTTC. This sequence encodes CASSPGTGANEQFF.

This chain joins TRBV4-1 and TRBJ2-2; D gene uncertain. V was pared by 0 bases and J by 4 bases, with 9 bases between. The CDR3 covers 15 residues. The V gene's germline CDR1 is MGHRA and CDR2 YSYEKL. This CDR3 is CASSQDYAPTGELFF. The CDR3 DNA sequence: TGCGCCAGCAGCCAAGACTACGCCCCCACCGGGGAGCTGTTTTTT.

This sequence joins TRBV6-5 and TRBJ1-1; maybe TRBD1 (5 bases). Germline CDR1 and CDR2: MNHEY and SVGAGI. The ends were cut back, 8 bases at V and 2 bases at J, with 12 bases in the middle. The CDR3 extends over 13 amino acids. This CDR3 is CASAVRENTEAFF. The CDR3 nucleotides read TGTGCCAGCGCGGTCAGGGAAAACACTGAAGCTTTCTTT.

The rearrangement links TRBV30 to TRBJ1-1; TRBD1 is a possible D gene (6 bases). V was trimmed by 6 bases and J by 10 bases, leaving 24 bases between them. This CDR3 is built from 14 residues. CDR1 and CDR2 (germline): GTSNPN, SVGIG (reference sequence). CDR3 protein: CACRPQRGWGIAFF. CDR3 coding DNA: TGTGCCTGCAGGCCCCAGAGGGGGTGGGGTATAGCTTTCTTT.

CDR3 region: CASSPGTGNTEAFF. CDR3 coding DNA: TGCGCCAGCAGTCCCGGGACAGGGAACACTGAAGCTTTCTTT. V gene TRBV23-1 combines with J gene TRBJ1-1; TRBD1 aligns across 8 bases. TRBV23-1 falls under the ORF class, with uncertain function. Trimming took 4 bases from V and 1 from J; bases not matched to a gene: 2. The CDR3 runs 14 residues.

The chain carries TRBV4-2 and TRBJ2-2; no firm D call. The V end lost 0 bases, the J end lost 8 bases, and 19 bases lay between the germline ends. CDR1 is LGHNA, CDR2 YNFKEQ, per germline. There are 17 residues in the CDR3. DNA for the CDR3: TGTGCCAGCAGCCAAGAAGGCACCGTGGGCTCTCTTGGGGAGCTGTTTTTT. Amino acid sequence: CASSQEGTVGSLGELFF.

Only one count was recorded for this clone. V gene TRBV30 combines with J gene TRBJ1-5, with D possibly matching TRBD1 (5 bases). V gave up 3 bases and J gave up 1 base, with 19 bases separating them. The CDR3 extends over 17 amino acids. Germline lookup yields CDR1 GTSNPN and CDR2 SVGIG (reference sequence). CDR3 bases: TGTGCCTGGAGCCCAATGGTAGGGGCCGGGAGCAATCAGCCCCAGCATTTT. Translated: CAWSPMVGAGSNQPQHF.

The chain has TRBV11-2 and TRBJ2-3; 13 bases map to TRBD2. The ends lost 5 bases at V and 5 bases at J; junction bases unmatched: 7. Germline CDR1 reads SGHAT; CDR2 reads FQNNGV. This CDR3 region has 16 residues. CDR3: CASSLTSGGAEDTQYF. The CDR3 region has the DNA TGTGCCAGCAGCCTTACTAGCGGGGGGGCCGAAGATACGCAGTATTTT.

The chain couples TRBV3-1 (or the pseudogene TRBV3-2) to TRBJ2-4; 7 nucleotides match TRBD2. This CDR3 contains 15 residues. Trimming cost V 0 bases and J 9 bases; bases outside gene matches: 8. Germline V gives CDR1 LGHDT, CDR2 YNNKEL (reference sequence). This CDR3 reads CASSQDPGGKVIQYF. In DNA form, the CDR3 reads TGTGCCAGCAGCCAAGATCCGGGGGGAAAGGTCATTCAGTACTTC.